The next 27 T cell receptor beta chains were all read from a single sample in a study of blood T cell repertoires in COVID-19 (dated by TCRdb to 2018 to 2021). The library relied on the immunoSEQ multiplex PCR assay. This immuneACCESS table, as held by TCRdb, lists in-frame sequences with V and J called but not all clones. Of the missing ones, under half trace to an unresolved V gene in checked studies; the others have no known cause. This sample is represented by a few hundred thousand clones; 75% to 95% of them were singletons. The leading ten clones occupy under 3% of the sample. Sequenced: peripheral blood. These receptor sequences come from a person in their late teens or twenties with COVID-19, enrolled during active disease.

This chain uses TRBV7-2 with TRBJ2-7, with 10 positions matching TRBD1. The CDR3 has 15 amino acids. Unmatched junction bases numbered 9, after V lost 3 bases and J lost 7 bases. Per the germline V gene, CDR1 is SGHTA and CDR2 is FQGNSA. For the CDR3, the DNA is TGTGCCAGCAGCTTCGCGGGACAGGGGCCCGGGGAGCAGTACTTC. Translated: CASSFAGQGPGEQYF. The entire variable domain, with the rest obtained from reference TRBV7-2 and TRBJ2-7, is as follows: GAGVSQSPSNKVTEKGKDVELRCDPISGHTALYWYRQSLGQGLEFLIYFQGNSAPDKSGLPSDRFSAERTGGSVSTLTIQRTQQEDSAVYLCASSFAGQGPGEQYFGPGTRLTVT.

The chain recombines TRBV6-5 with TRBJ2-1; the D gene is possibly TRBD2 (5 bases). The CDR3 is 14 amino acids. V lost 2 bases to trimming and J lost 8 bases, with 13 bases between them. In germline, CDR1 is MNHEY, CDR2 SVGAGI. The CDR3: CASSYGLAKDEQFF. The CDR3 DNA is TGTGCCAGCAGTTACGGGCTAGCCAAGGATGAGCAGTTCTTC.

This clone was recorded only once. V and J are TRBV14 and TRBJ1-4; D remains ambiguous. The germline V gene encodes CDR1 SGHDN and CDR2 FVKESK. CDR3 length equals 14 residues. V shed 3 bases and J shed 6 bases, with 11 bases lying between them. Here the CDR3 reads CASSHGGNYEKLFF. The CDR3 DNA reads TGTGCCAGCAGCCATGGAGGGAATTATGAAAAACTGTTTTTT.

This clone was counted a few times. CDR3 in amino acids: CASSLGQGGEQYF. The CDR3 bases are TGTGCCAGCAGCTTAGGACAGGGCGGCGAGCAGTACTTC. The V call is TRBV7-2, the J call TRBJ2-7; TRBD1 aligns across 7 bases. The CDR3 is 13 residues long. The germline CDR1 and CDR2 sequences are SGHTA and FQGNSA. V shed 1 base and J 6 bases; nucleotides not matched to a gene: 3.

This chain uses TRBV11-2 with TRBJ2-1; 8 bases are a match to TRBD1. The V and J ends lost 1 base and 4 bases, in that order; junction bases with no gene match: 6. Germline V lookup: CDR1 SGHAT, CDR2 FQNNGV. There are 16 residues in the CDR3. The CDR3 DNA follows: TGTGCCAGCAGCTTAGCCGGGACAGGAATTTACAATGAGCAGTTCTTC. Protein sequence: CASSLAGTGIYNEQFF.

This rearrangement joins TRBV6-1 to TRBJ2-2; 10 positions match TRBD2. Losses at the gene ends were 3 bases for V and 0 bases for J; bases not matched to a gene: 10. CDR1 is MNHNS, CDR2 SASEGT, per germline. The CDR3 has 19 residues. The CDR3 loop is CASSEASGSWVANTGELFF. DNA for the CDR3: TGTGCCAGCAGTGAGGCTAGCGGGAGTTGGGTCGCGAACACCGGGGAGCTGTTTTTT.

CDR3 coding DNA: TGTGCCAGTAGTAGCATCGACAGAGGCTCTCAGCCCCAGCATTTT. It specifies CASSSIDRGSQPQHF. The chain uses TRBV19 and TRBJ1-5; a possible D gene is TRBD1 (5 bases). Germline V gene sequence: CDR1 LNHDA, CDR2 SQIVND (reference sequence). This CDR3 spans 15 amino acids. V lost 4 bases and J 6 bases, leaving 16 bases between the germline ends.

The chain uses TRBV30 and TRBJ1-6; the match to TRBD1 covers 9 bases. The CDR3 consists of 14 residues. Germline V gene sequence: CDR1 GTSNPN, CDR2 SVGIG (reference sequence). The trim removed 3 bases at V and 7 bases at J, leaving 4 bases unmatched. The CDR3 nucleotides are TGTGCCTGGAGGACGGACAGGGGAAATTCACCCCTCCACTTT. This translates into CAWRTDRGNSPLHF.

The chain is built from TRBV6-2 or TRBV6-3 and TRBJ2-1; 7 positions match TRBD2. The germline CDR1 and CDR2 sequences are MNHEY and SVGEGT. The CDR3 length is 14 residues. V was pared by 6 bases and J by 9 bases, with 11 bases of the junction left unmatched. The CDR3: CASSRSGMWGEQFF. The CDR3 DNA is TGTGCCAGCAGCAGGAGCGGGATGTGGGGTGAGCAGTTCTTC.

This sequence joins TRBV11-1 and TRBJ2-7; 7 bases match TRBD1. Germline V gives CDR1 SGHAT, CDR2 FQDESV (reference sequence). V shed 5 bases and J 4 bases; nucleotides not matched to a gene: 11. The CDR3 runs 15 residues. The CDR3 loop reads CASSKDRAPGYEQYF. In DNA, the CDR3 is TGTGCCAGCAGCAAAGACAGGGCTCCAGGGTACGAGCAGTACTTC.

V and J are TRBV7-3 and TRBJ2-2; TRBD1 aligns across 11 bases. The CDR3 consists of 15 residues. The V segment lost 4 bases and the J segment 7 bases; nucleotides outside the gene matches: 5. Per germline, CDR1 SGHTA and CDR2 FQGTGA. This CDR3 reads CASSSRTGGIGELFF. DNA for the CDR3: TGTGCCAGCAGCTCCCGGACAGGGGGCATCGGGGAGCTGTTTTTT.

CDR3 bases: TGCGCCAGCAGCCAAGTTCCAGGGGGCAGAGACTATGGCTACACCTTC. Translated: CASSQVPGGRDYGYTF. The gene calls are TRBV4-3 and TRBJ1-2, with 8 bases identical to TRBD1. Germline V gives CDR1 LGHNA, CDR2 YSLEER. The CDR3 spans 16 residues. The V segment lost 1 base and the J segment 3 bases; nucleotides outside the gene matches: 7.

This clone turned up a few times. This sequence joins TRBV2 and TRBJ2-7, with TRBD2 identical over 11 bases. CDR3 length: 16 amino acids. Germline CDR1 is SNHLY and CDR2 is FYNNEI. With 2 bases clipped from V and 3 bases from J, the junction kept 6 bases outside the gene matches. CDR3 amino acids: CASSETGTSGFYEQYF. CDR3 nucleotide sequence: TGTGCCAGCAGTGAAACCGGGACTAGCGGCTTCTACGAGCAGTACTTC.

CDR3 amino acids: CASSLARGLADRTGELFF. The DNA of the CDR3 is TGTGCCAGCAGCTTAGCGAGGGGACTAGCCGACAGAACCGGGGAGCTGTTTTTT. J is TRBJ2-2 and V is TRBV7-6, with 9 bases aligning to TRBD2. This CDR3 is 18 amino acids long. Unmatched junction bases numbered 10, after V lost 0 bases and J lost 5 bases. Germline CDR1 reads SGHVS; CDR2 reads FNYEAQ.

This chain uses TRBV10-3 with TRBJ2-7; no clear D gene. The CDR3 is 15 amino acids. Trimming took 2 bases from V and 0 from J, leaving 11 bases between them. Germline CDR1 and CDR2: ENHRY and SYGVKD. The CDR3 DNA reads TGTGCCATCAGTGAGCCCCGTGGCAGCTCCTACGAGCAGTACTTC. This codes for CAISEPRGSSYEQYF.

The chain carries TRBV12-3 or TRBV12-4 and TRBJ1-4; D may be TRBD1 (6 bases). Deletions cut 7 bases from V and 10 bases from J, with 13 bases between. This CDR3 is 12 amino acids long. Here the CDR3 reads CASTQRGGKLFF. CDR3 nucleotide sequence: TGTGCCAGCACCCAAAGGGGGGGAAAACTGTTTTTT.

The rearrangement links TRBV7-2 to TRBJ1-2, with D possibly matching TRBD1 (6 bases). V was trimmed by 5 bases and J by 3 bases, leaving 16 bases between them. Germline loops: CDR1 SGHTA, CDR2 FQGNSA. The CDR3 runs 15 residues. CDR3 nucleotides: TGTGCCAGCAGCCTAGGACAGAGACCTTACTATGGCTACACCTTC. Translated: CASSLGQRPYYGYTF.

Here the CDR3 DNA reads TGTGCCAGCAGTGAAGGTTTGCGGAAGAACACTGAAGCTTTCTTT. Encoded protein: CASSEGLRKNTEAFF. The rearrangement links TRBV6-1 to TRBJ1-1; D is unresolved. The germline CDR1 and CDR2 sequences are MNHNS and SASEGT. The germline V and J ends were trimmed by 1 base and 1 base, with 10 bases remaining between them. The CDR3 runs 15 residues.

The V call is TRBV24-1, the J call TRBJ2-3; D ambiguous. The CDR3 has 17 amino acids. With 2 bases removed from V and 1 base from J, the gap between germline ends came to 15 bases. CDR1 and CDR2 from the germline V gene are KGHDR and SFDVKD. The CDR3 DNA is TGTGCCACCAGTGATTGGAACAGTGGCGCCCGCACAGATACGCAGTATTTT. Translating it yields CATSDWNSGARTDTQYF.

The CDR3 coding sequence is TGTGCCACCCAGCCCGGGGGGCAAGAGACCCAGTACTTC. Its protein is CATQPGGQETQYF. The gene calls are TRBV10-3 and TRBJ2-5; TRBD2 agrees at 7 bases. CDR1 and CDR2 from the germline V gene are ENHRY and SYGVKD. The CDR3 is 13 residues long. V lost 10 bases, J lost 2 bases, and 7 bases stayed unmatched.

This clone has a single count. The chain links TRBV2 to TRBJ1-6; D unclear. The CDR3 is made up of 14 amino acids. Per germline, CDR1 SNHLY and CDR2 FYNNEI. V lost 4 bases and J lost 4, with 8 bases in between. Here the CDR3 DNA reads TGTGCCAGCAGTGGCCCCAGTTATAATTCACCCCTCCACTTT. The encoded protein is CASSGPSYNSPLHF.

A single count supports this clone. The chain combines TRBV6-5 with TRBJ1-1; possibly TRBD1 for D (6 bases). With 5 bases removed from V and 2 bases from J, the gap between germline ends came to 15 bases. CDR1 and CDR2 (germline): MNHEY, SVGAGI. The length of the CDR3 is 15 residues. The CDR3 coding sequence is TGTGCCAGCAGTCCGGGGACCGGGACAAACACTGAAGCTTTCTTT. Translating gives CASSPGTGTNTEAFF.

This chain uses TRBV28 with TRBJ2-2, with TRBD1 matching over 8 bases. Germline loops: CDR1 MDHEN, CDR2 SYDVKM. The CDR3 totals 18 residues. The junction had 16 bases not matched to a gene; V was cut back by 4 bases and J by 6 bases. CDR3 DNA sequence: TGTGCCAGCAGTTGGACAGGGTCTGCGGGAAAGGGGTCCGGGGAGCTGTTTTTT. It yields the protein CASSWTGSAGKGSGELFF.

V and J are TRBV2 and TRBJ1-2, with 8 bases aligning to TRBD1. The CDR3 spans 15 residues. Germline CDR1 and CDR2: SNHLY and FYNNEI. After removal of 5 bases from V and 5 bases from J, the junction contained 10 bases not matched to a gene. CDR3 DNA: TGTGCCAGCAGTTCCTCCGGACAGGGCGGATATGGCTACACCTTC. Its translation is CASSSSGQGGYGYTF.

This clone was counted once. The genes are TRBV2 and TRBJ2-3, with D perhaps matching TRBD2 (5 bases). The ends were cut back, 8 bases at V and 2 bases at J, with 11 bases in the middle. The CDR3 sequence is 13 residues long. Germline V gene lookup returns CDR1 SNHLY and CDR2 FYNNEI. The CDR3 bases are TGTGCCAGCCAGGAGGCTGTCACAGATACGCAGTATTTT. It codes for CASQEAVTDTQYF.

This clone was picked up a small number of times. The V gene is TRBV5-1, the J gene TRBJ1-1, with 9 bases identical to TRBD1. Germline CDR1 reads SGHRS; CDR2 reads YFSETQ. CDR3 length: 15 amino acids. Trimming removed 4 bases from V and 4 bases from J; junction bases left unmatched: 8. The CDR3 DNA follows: TGCGCCAGCAGCCAAGGACAGGGGACGGGCACTGAAGCTTTCTTT. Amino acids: CASSQGQGTGTEAFF.

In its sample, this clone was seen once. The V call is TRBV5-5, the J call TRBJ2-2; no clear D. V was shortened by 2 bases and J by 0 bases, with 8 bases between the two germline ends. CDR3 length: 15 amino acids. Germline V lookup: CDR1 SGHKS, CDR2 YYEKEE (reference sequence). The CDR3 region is CASSFRGANTGELFF. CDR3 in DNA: TGTGCCAGCAGCTTTAGAGGAGCGAACACCGGGGAGCTGTTTTTT.